Below are 23 T cell receptor beta chains sequenced from a single sample in a study of Ad26.COV2.S vaccination and SARS-CoV-2 variants. Clones were sequenced by immunoSEQ multiplex PCR, and TCRdb holds only the in-frame ones, with some missing. This table holds approximately 340,000 clones, roughly 94% found once. Sequencing used peripheral blood, obtained after recovery from COVID-19. All receptors come from a human donor who had recovered from COVID-19.

V usage is TRBV15 and J usage is TRBJ1-1; possibly TRBD1 for D (5 bases). Germline CDR1 and CDR2: LNHNV and YYDKDF (reference sequence). The CDR3 totals 17 residues. The V gene lost 2 bases and the J gene lost 4 bases, with 20 bases spanning the gap. The DNA of the CDR3 is TGTGCCACCAGCAGATCGGCTGGGCGGTGGGGGGGCACTGAAGCTTTCTTT. It yields the protein CATSRSAGRWGGTEAFF.

The J gene is TRBJ1-2, the V gene TRBV7-9, with D possibly TRBD1 on 6 matching bases. V gave up 9 bases and J gave up 6 bases, with 17 bases separating them. The CDR3 loop spans 13 amino acids. Germline assignment: CDR1 SEHNR and CDR2 FQNEAQ (reference sequence). DNA of the CDR3: TGTGCCAGTTTAACAGGGAGGGATAATGGCTACACCTTC. Translating gives CASLTGRDNGYTF.

The table lists this clone with a few counts. The chain links TRBV6-2 or TRBV6-3 to TRBJ1-5, with D unclear. Trimming removed 3 bases at V and 6 bases at J, with 9 bases between. Germline CDR1 MNHEY, CDR2 SVGEGT. There are 13 residues in the CDR3. CDR3 region: CASSYSGSQPQHF. CDR3 nucleotide sequence: TGTGCCAGCAGTTATTCTGGGTCTCAGCCCCAGCATTTT.

The chain employs TRBV6-5 and TRBJ1-2; maybe TRBD1 (6 bases). V was cut by 4 bases and J by 0 bases, with 9 bases left in between. The CDR3 runs to 14 residues. Per germline, CDR1 MNHEY and CDR2 SVGAGI. CDR3 nucleotides: TGTGCCAGCAGTTCGGACAGAACTAACTATGGCTACACCTTC. It yields the protein CASSSDRTNYGYTF.

The CDR3 sequence is CASSPLVQGGGDTQYF. CDR3 sequence (DNA): TGTGCCAGCAGTCCACTGGTACAGGGAGGTGGGGATACGCAGTATTTT. The chain carries TRBV7-9 and TRBJ2-3; possibly TRBD1 or TRBD2 for D (6 bases each). Per germline, CDR1 SEHNR and CDR2 FQNEAQ (reference sequence). Trimming removed 6 bases at V and 6 bases at J, with 22 bases between. The CDR3 contains 16 residues.

The chain combines TRBV5-1 with TRBJ1-2; D remains unclear. V lost 0 bases and J 7 bases, leaving 16 bases between the germline ends. From germline, CDR1 is SGHRS and CDR2 YFSETQ. CDR3 length equals 15 residues. In DNA, the CDR3 is TGCGCCAGCAGCTTGGCGGAGACAAGACTCGGTGGCTACACCTTC. It encodes CASSLAETRLGGYTF.

The chain carries TRBV2 and TRBJ1-4, with 7 bases lining up with TRBD1. The CDR3 covers 15 residues. CDR1 SNHLY and CDR2 FYNNEI come from the germline V gene. V shed 5 bases, J shed 10 bases, and the junction held 13 bases outside the gene matches. The CDR3 DNA is TGTGCCAGCAGTACAGGTGGGACAGCCTCAGGAAAACTGTTTTTT. It is translated as CASSTGGTASGKLFF. Variable domain in full (rest from reference TRBV2 and TRBJ1-4): EPEVTQTPSHQVTQMGQEVILRCVPISNHLYFYWYRQILGQKVEFLVSFYNNEISEKSEIFDDQFSVERPDGSNFTLKIRSTKLEDSAMYFCASSTGGTASGKLFFGSGTQLSVL.

Remarks on this clone: Other nucleotide sequences in the sample specify the same CDR3. The chain recombines TRBV11-2 with TRBJ2-7; 8 bases line up with TRBD1. V shed 2 bases and J 3 bases; nucleotides not matched to a gene: 3. The CDR3 loop spans 14 amino acids. Germline CDR1 reads SGHAT; CDR2 reads FQNNGV. Here the CDR3 DNA reads TGTGCCAGCAGCTTACAGGGGGCGAGCTACGAGCAGTACTTC. Translation: CASSLQGASYEQYF.

V is TRBV6-5 and J is TRBJ2-4, with 7 bases aligning to TRBD2. V shed 6 bases, J shed 6 bases, and the junction held 5 bases outside the gene matches. The CDR3 is 13 residues long. Germline V lookup: CDR1 MNHEY, CDR2 SVGAGI. CDR3 coding DNA: TGTGCCAGCAGCAGTTGGGAGGGAAACATTCAGTACTTC. Translating it yields CASSSWEGNIQYF.

V gene TRBV6-2 or TRBV6-3 combines with J gene TRBJ2-3; 8 bases align to TRBD2. This CDR3 is built from 15 residues. Per germline, CDR1 MNHEY and CDR2 SVGEGT. J gave up 5 bases and V 2 bases, and 6 bases lay outside the gene matches. CDR3 sequence reads: CASSYSLGREDTQYF. DNA of the CDR3: TGTGCCAGCAGTTACAGCCTCGGGAGGGAAGATACGCAGTATTTT.

The chain recombines TRBV5-1 with TRBJ2-7; no clear D gene. Trimming took 1 base from V and 0 from J, leaving 14 bases between them. The V gene's germline CDR1 is SGHRS and CDR2 YFSETQ. The CDR3 spans 16 residues. The CDR3 region has the DNA TGCGCCAGCAGCTTGAAAGGGAACGCGCTCTCCTACGAGCAGTACTTC. Translated: CASSLKGNALSYEQYF.

The chain combines TRBV7-2 with TRBJ2-7, with 11 bases that match TRBD2. The CDR3 has 15 residues. The germline V gene encodes CDR1 SGHTA and CDR2 FQGNSA. The trim removed 4 bases at V and 6 bases at J, leaving 8 bases unmatched. CDR3 DNA sequence: TGTGCCAGCAGCTACTTAGCGGGGGGGCAAGTCGAGCAGTACTTC. Amino acid sequence: CASSYLAGGQVEQYF.

The chain uses TRBV19 and TRBJ2-7; D is perhaps TRBD1 or TRBD2 (6 bases each). In germline, CDR1 is LNHDA, CDR2 SQIVND (reference sequence). The CDR3 is made up of 14 amino acids. V was shortened by 1 base and J by 2 bases, with 9 bases between the two germline ends. The CDR3 region has the DNA TGTGCCAGTAGTATAGTGGAGGGGGCCTACGAGCAGTACTTC. This codes for CASSIVEGAYEQYF.

V is TRBV3-1 (or the pseudogene TRBV3-2) and J is TRBJ1-4; TRBD1 matches 7 bases. The CDR3 is 14 residues long. V lost 1 base to trimming and J lost 5 bases; unmatched junction nucleotides: 1. Germline CDR1 is LGHDT and CDR2 is YNNKEL (reference sequence). The CDR3 DNA reads TGTGCCAGCAGCCAAGCACAGGGGAATGAAAAACTGTTTTTT. Encoded protein: CASSQAQGNEKLFF.

In regard to this clone: At one of its ends the junction is not consistent with the germline gene, which may arise from a read error. The V gene is TRBV19, the J gene TRBJ1-2; 7 bases line up with TRBD1. The CDR3 loop spans 14 amino acids. The germline V gene encodes CDR1 LNHDA and CDR2 SQIVND (reference sequence). CDR3 amino acids: CASNIAGTEDGYTF. The CDR3 DNA reads as TGTGCCAGTAATATAGCCGGGACAGAGGATGGCTACACCTTC.

V is TRBV2 and J is TRBJ1-1; the D gene is possibly TRBD1 (5 bases). There are 16 residues in the CDR3. V lost 6 bases to trimming and J lost 4 bases, with 21 bases between them. Germline assignment: CDR1 SNHLY and CDR2 FYNNEI. The CDR3 DNA reads TGTGCCAGCAGACCCACTTCCAGGGATTGGGCCACTGAAGCTTTCTTT. The encoded protein is CASRPTSRDWATEAFF.

J is TRBJ2-7 and V is TRBV12-3 or TRBV12-4, with 7 nucleotides matching TRBD2. The CDR3 spans 13 residues. With 5 bases clipped from V and 5 bases from J, the junction kept 6 bases outside the gene matches. Written as DNA, the CDR3 is TGTGCCAGCAGTCCTCCCGGGAGGAACGAGCAGTACTTC. Its translation is CASSPPGRNEQYF.

This clone was counted a single time. The genes are TRBV7-9 and TRBJ1-5, with D unclear. The CDR3 extends over 16 amino acids. CDR1 is SEHNR, CDR2 FQNEAQ, per germline (reference sequence). Deletions cut 4 bases from V and 2 bases from J, with 15 bases between. For the CDR3, the DNA is TGTGCCAGCAGCTCGAGCGAGGGTGCGGGCAATCAGCCCCAGCATTTT. It codes for CASSSSEGAGNQPQHF.

J is TRBJ1-3 and V is TRBV10-2; D ambiguous. This CDR3 has 16 residues. Germline CDR1 is WSHSY and CDR2 is SAAADI. V was cut by 1 base and J by 0 bases, with 10 bases left in between. The CDR3 is CASSEFAGLSGNTIYF. The CDR3 DNA is TGCGCCAGCAGTGAGTTCGCGGGTCTCTCTGGAAACACCATATATTTT.

The chain carries TRBV4-1 and TRBJ1-2, with unresolved D. This CDR3 region has 12 residues. The V end was cut by 4 bases, the J end by 2 bases, with 5 bases between. Per the germline V gene, CDR1 is MGHRA and CDR2 is YSYEKL. The CDR3 is CASSRDNYGYTF. In DNA, the CDR3 is TGCGCCAGCAGCCGCGACAACTATGGCTACACCTTC.

This sequence joins TRBV29-1 and TRBJ1-1, with D perhaps TRBD1 (6 bases). V was cut by 3 bases and J by 1 base, with 9 bases left in between. Germline CDR1 reads SQVTM; CDR2 reads ANQGSEA. CDR3 length: 13 residues. CDR3 residues: CSVEGHPNTEAFF. For the CDR3, the DNA is TGCAGCGTTGAGGGACACCCGAACACTGAAGCTTTCTTT.

The chain is built from TRBV6-2 or TRBV6-3 and TRBJ1-4; D unresolved. Germline CDR1 is MNHEY and CDR2 is SVGEGT. Trimming left V 3 bases short and J 3 bases short, with 8 bases between. The CDR3 consists of 14 residues. CDR3 DNA sequence: TGTGCCAGCAGTTATCGGGGAGCTAATGAAAAACTGTTTTTT. Its translation: CASSYRGANEKLFF.

The genes are TRBV6-5 and TRBJ1-1; 10 nucleotides align to TRBD1. The CDR3 is 13 amino acids. After removal of 0 bases from V and 11 bases from J, the junction contained 3 bases not matched to a gene. Germline V CDR1 and CDR2: MNHEY, SVGAGI. The DNA for the CDR3 is TGTGCCAGCAGTTACTCAGACAGGGGGCTCGCTTTCTTT. Encoded protein: CASSYSDRGLAFF.